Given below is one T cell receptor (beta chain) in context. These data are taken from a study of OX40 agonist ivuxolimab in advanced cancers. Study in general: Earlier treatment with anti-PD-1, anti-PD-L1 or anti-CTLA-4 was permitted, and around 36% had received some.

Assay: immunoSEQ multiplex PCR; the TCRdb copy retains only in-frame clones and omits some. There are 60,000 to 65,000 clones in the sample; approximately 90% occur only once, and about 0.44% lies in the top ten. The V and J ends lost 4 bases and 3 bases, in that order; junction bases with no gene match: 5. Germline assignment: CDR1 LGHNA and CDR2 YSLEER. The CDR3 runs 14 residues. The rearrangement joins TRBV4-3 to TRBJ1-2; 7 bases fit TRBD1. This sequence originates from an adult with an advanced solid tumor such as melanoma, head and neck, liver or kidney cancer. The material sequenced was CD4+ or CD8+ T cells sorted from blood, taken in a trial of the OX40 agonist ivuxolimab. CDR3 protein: CASSPRDSHYGYTF. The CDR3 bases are TGCGCCAGCAGCCCACGGGACAGCCACTATGGCTACACCTTC.